The 9 T cell receptor beta chains reported below all come from one sample, sequenced in a study of TIL therapy for anti-PD-1-resistant metastatic lung cancer. Noted time point: pre-treatment sample, taken before nivolumab and TIL therapy. Tumor tissue came from excised metastases, mostly pleural nodules or supraclavicular lymph nodes. This was the immunoSEQ v3 assay. Method: immunoSEQ multiplex PCR; TCRdb's copy keeps in-frame clones and lacks some. In the table there are about 100,000 clones, approximately 65% of which are singletons. Specimen: tumor tissue, collected at baseline. Source of these receptors: a person between 30 and 80 years old with non-small cell lung cancer.

The chain links TRBV5-1 to TRBJ1-4; possible D gene TRBD1, 5 bases. This CDR3 region has 14 residues. Trimming removed 0 bases at V and 3 bases at J, with 6 bases between. Per germline, CDR1 SGHRS and CDR2 YFSETQ. The CDR3 here is CASSLGQSNEKLFF. Here the CDR3 DNA reads TGCGCCAGCAGCTTGGGACAGTCTAATGAAAAACTGTTTTTT.

The rearrangement links TRBV24-1 to TRBJ2-2, with D uncertain. V lost 5 bases and J 8 bases, leaving 5 bases between the germline ends. The germline CDR1 and CDR2 sequences are KGHDR and SFDVKD. This CDR3 is built from 11 residues. CDR3 in DNA: TGTGCCACCAGTGTATTGGGGGAGCTGTTTTTT. This translates into CATSVLGELFF.

V usage is TRBV28 and J usage is TRBJ2-7; 8 bases are shared with TRBD1. Germline lookup yields CDR1 MDHEN and CDR2 SYDVKM. J gave up 3 bases and V 8 bases, and 6 bases lay outside the gene matches. The CDR3 covers 13 residues. The CDR3 nucleotides are TGTGCCAGCCGGCCGGGACAGGTCTACGAGCAGTACTTC. This sequence encodes CASRPGQVYEQYF.

This clone showed up just a few times. The J gene is TRBJ1-5, the V gene TRBV18; TRBD1 matches 8 bases. Germline V gives CDR1 KGHSH, CDR2 LQKENI. This CDR3 is built from 15 residues. The V segment lost 6 bases and the J segment 2 bases; nucleotides outside the gene matches: 6. The CDR3 DNA follows: TGTGCCAGCTCCCGACAGGGGAGAGGCAATCAGCCCCAGCATTTT. It codes for CASSRQGRGNQPQHF.

As DNA, the CDR3 is TGTGCCATCAGGGGAGACACCTCTGGAAACACCATATATTTT. Translated: CAIRGDTSGNTIYF. The chain links TRBV10-3 to TRBJ1-3; no reliable D call. This CDR3 comprises 14 residues. V lost 6 bases to trimming and J lost 0 bases, with 9 bases between them. CDR1 ENHRY and CDR2 SYGVKD come from the germline V gene.

This chain links TRBV27 with TRBJ2-2; D might be TRBD1 (6 bases). The CDR3 sequence is 14 residues long. V was pared by 3 bases and J by 5 bases, with 10 bases between. CDR1 is MNHEY and CDR2 is SMNVEV in the germline V gene (reference sequence). The CDR3 loop is CASSFTGKTGELFF. In nucleotides, the CDR3 is TGTGCCAGCAGTTTCACAGGGAAAACCGGGGAGCTGTTTTTT.

The chain joins TRBV6-5 to TRBJ1-4, with D uncertain. The V gene's germline CDR1 is MNHEY and CDR2 SVGAGI. The germline V and J ends were trimmed by 5 bases and 8 bases, with 6 bases remaining between them. This CDR3 contains 11 residues. CDR3 DNA: TGTGCCAGCAGTAACCGCGAAAAACTGTTTTTT. Protein: CASSNREKLFF.

CDR3 nucleotides: TGTGCCAGCAGCCTCATGAACAGGGGTCGCGAGCAGTACTTC. It encodes CASSLMNRGREQYF. The chain employs TRBV7-2 and TRBJ2-7; 7 bases fit TRBD1. The V segment lost 5 bases and the J segment 6 bases; nucleotides outside the gene matches: 10. CDR1 is SGHTA, CDR2 FQGNSA, per germline. This CDR3 is built from 14 residues.

This clone occurred a few times. The rearrangement links TRBV28 to TRBJ2-7, with 9 bases aligning to TRBD1. V lost 3 bases to trimming and J lost 4 bases; unmatched junction nucleotides: 4. The germline V gene encodes CDR1 MDHEN and CDR2 SYDVKM. This CDR3 is built from 14 residues. The CDR3 nucleotides read TGTGCCAGCAGTTTTGGGACAGGGTCTTACGAGCAGTACTTC. This encodes CASSFGTGSYEQYF. Together with reference TRBV28 and TRBJ2-7, the CDR3 gives the full variable domain: DVKVTQSSRYLVKRTGEKVFLECVQDMDHENMFWYRQDPGLGLRLIYFSYDVKMKEKGDIPEGYSVSREKKERFSLILESASTNQTSMYLCASSFGTGSYEQYFGPGTRLTVT.